This is a list of T cell receptor beta chains from one sample in a study of cytotoxic CD8 clonotypes in ibrutinib-treated CLL. The repertoire was sequenced with immunoSEQ multiplex PCR; TCRdb's copy has only in-frame clones and lacks some. The repertoire holds approximately 200,000 clones, with 72% as singletons. The specimen was PBMCs, collected after 24 months of ibrutinib treatment. The receptors derive from a human donor with chronic lymphocytic leukemia. The CDR3 runs from the conserved cysteine through the conserved F or W. A D gene is named only where the DNA matches it firmly. Rows give clone size only sometimes, using once, few, many, or a class for an expanded clone.

d_gene	len	j_gene	abundance	v_gene	CDR3aa	CDR3nt
-	16	TRBJ2-3	-	TRBV6-5	CASSYSPDYGVDTQYF	TGTGCCAGCAGTTACTCGCCGGACTATGGCGTCGATACGCAGTATTTT
-	11	TRBJ2-4	few	TRBV28	CASRVENIQYF	TGTGCCAGCCGGGTGGAAAACATTCAGTACTTC
TRBD1	16	TRBJ2-3	-	TRBV7-6	CASSSRTGVATDTQYF	TGTGCCAGCAGCTCCCGGACAGGGGTGGCCACAGATACGCAGTATTTT
TRBD1	14	TRBJ1-4	-	TRBV19	CASSVTGGNEKLFF	TGTGCCAGTAGTGTCACAGGGGGCAATGAAAAACTGTTTTTT
-	17	TRBJ1-3	-	TRBV7-9	CASSLGLGISSGNTIYF	TGTGCCAGCAGCTTGGGGTTGGGCATTAGCTCTGGAAACACCATATATTTT
-	14	TRBJ2-3	-	TRBV18	CASSRDSYTDTQYF	TGTGCCAGCTCAAGAGACTCTTACACAGATACGCAGTATTTT
TRBD2	14	TRBJ2-1	-	TRBV10-3	CAIEREGADNEQFF	TGTGCCATAGAGCGGGAGGGGGCCGACAATGAGCAGTTCTTC
TRBD1	14	TRBJ1-2	-	TRBV18	CASSEGQGIRGYTF	TGTGCCAGCTCGGAGGGACAGGGAATTCGAGGCTACACCTTC
TRBD2	16	TRBJ2-4	-	TRBV6-6	CASSLHSGGAKNIQYF	TGTGCCAGCAGTTTGCATAGCGGGGGAGCCAAAAACATTCAGTACTTC
-	12	TRBJ1-5	-	TRBV29-1	CSVEDGGQPQHF	TGCAGCGTTGAAGATGGGGGTCAGCCCCAGCATTTT
-	14	TRBJ2-7	-	TRBV14	CASSQDLGSYEQYF	TGTGCCAGCAGCCAAGATCTAGGCTCCTACGAGCAGTACTTC
-	16	TRBJ2-7	-	TRBV2	CASSERGLADRYEQYF	TGTGCCAGCAGTGAAAGGGGGCTAGCGGATCGATACGAGCAGTACTTC
TRBD2	16	TRBJ2-7	-	TRBV19	CASSLSGEGHSYEQYF	TGTGCCAGTAGCCTTTCGGGGGAGGGCCACTCCTACGAGCAGTACTTC
-	11	TRBJ2-7	-	TRBV5-6	CASSGLYEQYF	TGTGCCAGCAGCGGACTCTACGAGCAGTACTTC
TRBD1	17	TRBJ1-4	few	TRBV28	CASSSPGQGASGEKLFF	TGTGCCAGCAGTTCACCGGGACAGGGGGCGTCTGGTGAAAAACTGTTTTTT
-	17	TRBJ2-7	-	TRBV9	CASSGGPQGRPGHEQYF	TGTGCCAGCAGCGGGGGACCTCAGGGGCGCCCCGGCCACGAGCAGTACTTC
TRBD1	14	TRBJ1-2	once	TRBV7-9	CASIPDRANYGYTF	TGTGCCAGCATTCCGGACAGGGCTAACTATGGCTACACCTTC
-	13	TRBJ2-3	-	TRBV9	CASSVDVGQTQYF	TGTGCCAGCAGCGTAGATGTAGGACAGACGCAGTATTTT
-	14	TRBJ2-7	-	TRBV19	CASSIFADRYEQYF	TGTGCCAGTAGTATATTTGCGGATCGTTACGAGCAGTACTTC
-	13	TRBJ1-2	-	TRBV4-1	CASSHRTNYGYTF	TGCGCCAGCAGCCATCGCACCAACTATGGCTACACCTTC
-	17	TRBJ2-2	-	TRBV25-1	CASSEGAGEVLTGELFF	TGTGCCAGCAGTGAGGGGGCAGGGGAAGTGTTAACCGGGGAGCTGTTTTTT
-	15	TRBJ2-2	once	TRBV6-5	CASRSRASNTGELFF	TGTGCCAGCAGGTCCCGGGCCTCGAACACCGGGGAGCTGTTTTTT
TRBD2	16	TRBJ2-1	-	TRBV12-5	CASGLATSGTNNEQFF	TGTGCTAGTGGTTTGGCAACTAGCGGGACGAACAATGAGCAGTTCTTC
TRBD2	17	TRBJ2-7	-	TRBV4-3	CASSQDLSSGITYEQYF	TGCGCCAGCAGCCAAGATCTGTCTAGCGGGATTACCTACGAGCAGTACTTC
-	16	TRBJ2-1	-	TRBV27	CASSPQRSTHYNEQFF	TGTGCCAGCAGTCCTCAGCGGTCCACCCATTACAATGAGCAGTTCTTC
TRBD1	13	TRBJ2-5	-	TRBV4-1	CASSQDRVETQYF	TGCGCCAGCAGCCAGGACAGGGTTGAGACCCAGTACTTC
TRBD2	15	TRBJ2-7	-	TRBV6-4	CASSLAGGPWYEQYF	TGTGCCAGCAGCCTAGCGGGAGGGCCGTGGTACGAGCAGTACTTC
-	12	TRBJ2-5	few	TRBV7-3	CASSQYQETQYF	TGTGCCAGCAGCCAGTACCAAGAGACCCAGTACTTC
-	14	TRBJ1-2	-	TRBV5-6	CASSTPPVLGGYTF	TGTGCCAGCAGCACCCCTCCGGTGCTTGGGGGCTACACCTTC
-	15	TRBJ2-3	-	TRBV11-2	CASSFETTRTDTQYF	TGTGCCAGCAGCTTCGAGACTACCCGCACAGATACGCAGTATTTT
-	15	TRBJ2-3	few	TRBV7-9	CASSLGGAPTDTQYF	TGTGCCAGCAGCTTAGGCGGAGCCCCCACAGATACGCAGTATTTT
TRBD2	18	TRBJ2-2	-	TRBV9	CASSVQARGAGGTGELFF	TGTGCCAGCAGCGTTCAGGCCCGAGGGGCGGGAGGTACCGGGGAGCTGTTTTTT
-	15	TRBJ2-7	few	TRBV27	CASSFGHQLPYEQYF	TGTGCCAGCAGTTTCGGACACCAACTACCCTACGAGCAGTACTTC
TRBD2	15	TRBJ2-2	-	TRBV29-1	CSVVFQAGINGELFF	TGCAGCGTTGTTTTTCAAGCGGGGATAAACGGGGAGCTGTTTTTT
TRBD1	16	TRBJ1-4	-	TRBV27	CASSKGQAETNEKLFF	TGTGCCAGCAGCAAAGGACAGGCCGAGACTAATGAAAAACTGTTTTTT
TRBD2	17	TRBJ2-1	once	TRBV4-2	CASSQGLAGDFNNEQFF	TGTGCCAGCAGCCAGGGACTAGCGGGAGACTTCAACAATGAGCAGTTCTTC
TRBD1	13	TRBJ2-1	-	TRBV6-1	CASSNRDRNEQFF	TGTGCCAGCAGTAACAGGGACAGGAATGAGCAGTTCTTC
-	15	TRBJ1-5	-	TRBV11-2	CASSLDGESNQPQHF	TGTGCCAGCAGCTTAGATGGGGAGAGCAATCAGCCCCAGCATTTT
-	14	TRBJ2-5	-	TRBV7-2	CASSTIRAKETQYF	TGTGCCAGCAGCACAATTAGGGCAAAAGAGACCCAGTACTTC
TRBD1	15	TRBJ2-1	-	TRBV19	CASSIMGQGANEQFF	TGTGCCAGTAGTATCATGGGACAGGGGGCGAATGAGCAGTTCTTC
TRBD1	15	TRBJ2-7	-	TRBV2	CASSDRQGVRYEQYF	TGTGCCAGCAGTGACAGACAGGGGGTACGCTACGAGCAGTACTTC
-	12	TRBJ2-1	-	TRBV7-2	CASSLSHNEQFF	TGTGCCAGCAGCTTATCCCACAATGAGCAGTTCTTC
-	15	TRBJ2-3	few	TRBV4-3	CASSQEARRTDTQYF	TGCGCCAGCAGCCAAGAAGCGAGACGCACAGATACGCAGTATTTT
-	14	TRBJ1-3	few	TRBV9	CASSVDQAGNTIYF	TGTGCCAGCAGCGTAGACCAGGCTGGAAACACCATATATTTT
TRBD2	17	TRBJ2-7	once	TRBV19	CASSIGLAGIQSYEQYF	TGTGCCAGTAGTATAGGGCTAGCGGGAATTCAGTCCTACGAGCAGTACTTC